This T cell receptor (beta chain) is from a study of ipilimumab plus nivolumab after autologous stem cell transplantation. Study-wide context: A median of about eight nivolumab and a few ipilimumab doses were given. Myeloma cases were transplant-naive high-risk or relapsed within 3 years post first autologous transplant. Whole-study findings and limits: Per the authors, repertoire, Treg and microbiota data justify further study.

The table lists this clone with a count of one. Its antigen is unknown. Sequenced by immunoSEQ multiplex PCR; TCRdb stores in-frame clones only, minus some. Altogether 7,500 to 10,000 clones are present, over 60% being singletons, with the ten largest covering under 25%. This CDR3 contains 16 residues. Germline V gives CDR1 SGHDN, CDR2 FVKESK. V was clipped by 3 bases and J by 1 base; unmatched bases: 3. Ipilimumab, 1 mg/kg, started 14 to 28 days after autologous transplant. Sequenced material: PBMCs, taken in a trial of ipilimumab plus nivolumab as post-transplant consolidation. The chain combines TRBV14 with TRBJ2-1; 10 bases fit TRBD2. The sequence was collected from a female donor with multiple myeloma. CDR3 DNA: TGTGCCAGCAGCCAGCTACTAGCGGGATCCTACAATGAGCAGTTCTTC. Translating gives CASSQLLAGSYNEQFF.